These 23 T cell receptor beta chains originate from one sample sequenced in a study of beta chain features in type 1 diabetes. Sequencing targeted expressed TCRB transcripts, as all isolated RNA had been reverse transcribed. Only in-frame clones appear in the TCRdb table, and some are missing; sequencing was by immunoSEQ multiplex PCR. The sample has hundreds of thousands of clones, about 16% seen once; the top ten hold approximately 0.093%. Source material: naive CD4+ T cells from blood. The origin of the receptors is a man aged 18 to 29 in good health.

This clone was seen more than once but under ten times. This chain links TRBV7-9 with TRBJ1-5; D possibly corresponds to TRBD1 (5 bases). Germline assignment: CDR1 SEHNR and CDR2 FQNEAQ (reference sequence). Trimming shortened V by 5 bases and J by 3 bases, and 14 bases separated the two germline ends. CDR3 length equals 15 residues. CDR3 amino acids: CASSPPGGYNQPQHF. The CDR3, as DNA: TGTGCCAGCAGCCCACCGGGGGGGTACAATCAGCCCCAGCATTTT.

The chain carries TRBV5-1 and TRBJ1-2, with D perhaps TRBD1 (5 bases). The CDR3 is 15 amino acids. V gave up 0 bases and J gave up 4 bases, with 13 bases separating them. From germline, CDR1 is SGHRS and CDR2 YFSETQ. In DNA form, the CDR3 reads TGCGCCAGCAGCTTGGATGCAGGGAGAGGCTATGGCTACACCTTC. Translating it yields CASSLDAGRGYGYTF.

V is TRBV5-1 and J is TRBJ2-7; 8 nucleotides line up with TRBD1. The CDR3 spans 15 residues. Per germline, CDR1 SGHRS and CDR2 YFSETQ. Losses at the gene ends were 0 bases for V and 5 bases for J; bases not matched to a gene: 7. The CDR3 nucleotides read TGCGCCAGCAGCTTGGGTGTCAGGGGGCCCCACGAGCAGTACTTC. It translates to CASSLGVRGPHEQYF.

The chain couples TRBV5-1 to TRBJ2-5, with D uncertain. The germline gives CDR1 SGHRS, CDR2 YFSETQ. Deletions cut 4 bases from V and 1 base from J, with 5 bases between. CDR3 size: 12 residues. CDR3 sequence: CASSILQETQYF. Written as DNA, the CDR3 is TGCGCCAGCAGCATCCTCCAAGAGACCCAGTACTTC.

This clone came up a few times. The chain combines TRBV19 with TRBJ1-2; 7 bases agree with TRBD1. Per the germline V gene, CDR1 is LNHDA and CDR2 is SQIVND (reference sequence). The CDR3 runs to 13 residues. V shed 3 bases and J 13 bases; nucleotides not matched to a gene: 11. The CDR3 protein is CASSMVAGGKSTF. CDR3 bases: TGTGCCAGTAGTATGGTGGCAGGGGGGAAGTCCACCTTC.

In its sample, this clone was seen a few times. The chain employs TRBV10-3 and TRBJ1-1; D remains ambiguous. This CDR3 is built from 18 residues. Germline CDR1 reads ENHRY; CDR2 reads SYGVKD. The V end lost 6 bases, the J end lost 1 base, and 24 bases lay between the germline ends. CDR3 coding DNA: TGTGCCATCAGCGAGGCCCCGGAAGGGAGAAATCCGAACACTGAAGCTTTCTTT. It yields the protein CAISEAPEGRNPNTEAFF.

The chain carries TRBV6-1 and TRBJ2-6; D is ambiguous. Trimming removed 7 bases from V and 0 bases from J, with 7 bases in between. CDR1 and CDR2 (germline): MNHNS, SASEGT. The length of the CDR3 is 14 residues. DNA for the CDR3: TGTGCCAGCAAAAGGTCCTCTGGGGCCAACGTCCTGACTTTC. Its translation is CASKRSSGANVLTF.

This chain uses TRBV28 with TRBJ2-3; no definite D call. The germline CDR1 and CDR2 sequences are MDHEN and SYDVKM. The CDR3 loop spans 18 amino acids. The V end was cut by 3 bases, the J end by 0 bases, with 19 bases between. The CDR3 bases are TGTGCCAGCAGTTTGAGCTTTTTGGTACCCTCTAGCACAGATACGCAGTATTTT. Protein product: CASSLSFLVPSSTDTQYF.

The chain combines TRBV5-6 with TRBJ2-1; D is perhaps TRBD2 (6 bases). The germline V gene encodes CDR1 SGHDT and CDR2 YYEEEE. Trimming shortened V by 4 bases and J by 0 bases, and 14 bases separated the two germline ends. This CDR3 contains 16 residues. The CDR3 sequence is CASSGDFWSSYNEQFF. CDR3 DNA sequence: TGTGCCAGCAGCGGGGACTTCTGGAGCTCCTACAATGAGCAGTTCTTC.

Note on this clone: A read error may be the cause here, since a much bigger clone is one base away. This same CDR3 is encoded by further DNA sequences in the sample. V is TRBV11-2 and J is TRBJ1-3; D remains ambiguous. This CDR3 region has 11 residues. Deletions cut 6 bases from V and 4 bases from J, with 4 bases between. CDR1 is SGHAT, CDR2 FQNNGV, per germline. The CDR3 region has the DNA TGTGCCAGCAGTTCGGGAAACACCATATATTTT. This translates into CASSSGNTIYF.

This rearrangement joins TRBV14 to TRBJ2-7; D call uncertain. V lost 1 base and J 7 bases, leaving 8 bases between the germline ends. Germline CDR1 and CDR2: SGHDN and FVKESK. The CDR3 consists of 12 residues. CDR3 loop: CASSQAGREQYF. The DNA for the CDR3 is TGTGCCAGCAGCCAAGCCGGAAGGGAGCAGTACTTC.

The chain has TRBV10-3 and TRBJ1-2, with TRBD1 matching 8 bases. Trimming cost V 5 bases and J 3 bases; bases outside gene matches: 2. The germline V gene has CDR1 ENHRY and CDR2 SYGVKD. The CDR3 loop spans 13 amino acids. CDR3 in DNA: TGTGCCATCAGTTCACAGGGGGACTATGGCTACACCTTC. Its protein is CAISSQGDYGYTF.

This chain uses TRBV28 with TRBJ2-2, with 7 positions matching TRBD1. Germline values: CDR1 MDHEN, CDR2 SYDVKM. The V gene end was trimmed by 4 bases and the J gene end by 0 bases; junction bases not matched to a gene: 5. The CDR3 length is 16 residues. In nucleotides, the CDR3 is TGTGCCAGCAGTTCGGGACAGACCGCGAACACCGGGGAGCTGTTTTTT. Protein: CASSSGQTANTGELFF.

V and J are TRBV5-4 and TRBJ1-1; D is perhaps TRBD1 (5 bases). Trimming took 0 bases from V and 6 from J, leaving 9 bases between them. The germline V gene has CDR1 SGHNT and CDR2 YYREEE (reference sequence). The CDR3 sequence is 13 residues long. This CDR3 reads CASSLAGGSEAFF. The DNA for the CDR3 is TGTGCCAGCAGCTTGGCCGGGGGGTCTGAAGCTTTCTTT.

The chain links TRBV23-1 to TRBJ1-5; 8 bases fit TRBD1. TRBV23-1 belongs to the ORF category, with a function that is uncertain. V lost 2 bases to trimming and J lost 0 bases; unmatched junction nucleotides: 6. The CDR3 contains 17 residues. This chain's CDR3 is CASSQVETGDSNQPQHF. The CDR3 nucleotides are TGCGCCAGCAGTCAAGTGGAGACAGGGGATAGCAATCAGCCCCAGCATTTT.

This chain links TRBV7-2 with TRBJ2-4, with no clear D. CDR3 length equals 17 residues. V dropped 3 bases and J dropped 2 bases, with 17 bases sitting between them. Germline-derived CDR1 and CDR2 are SGHTA and FQGNSA. The CDR3 region is CASSFLGRAVTKNIQYF. CDR3 coding DNA: TGTGCCAGCAGCTTCTTAGGACGGGCGGTGACCAAAAACATTCAGTACTTC. The variable domain in full, with the rest retrieved from reference TRBV7-2 and TRBJ2-4, is GAGVSQSPSNKVTEKGKDVELRCDPISGHTALYWYRQSLGQGLEFLIYFQGNSAPDKSGLPSDRFSAERTGGSVSTLTIQRTQQEDSAVYLCASSFLGRAVTKNIQYFGAGTRLSVL.

The chain employs TRBV30 and TRBJ2-2; maybe TRBD1 (6 bases). Germline CDR1 and CDR2: GTSNPN and SVGIG (reference sequence). CDR3 length: 14 residues. V was trimmed by 2 bases and J by 6 bases, leaving 13 bases between them. CDR3 nucleotides: TGTGCCTGGAGTCCAACAGGGTTTGCCGGGGAGCTGTTTTTT. This sequence encodes CAWSPTGFAGELFF.

As regards this clone: The same CDR3 is also encoded by other DNA sequences in this sample. CDR3 amino acids: CASSPGGDTQYF. CDR3 DNA sequence: TGTGCCAGCTCACCGGGGGGAGATACGCAGTATTTT. The chain has TRBV18 and TRBJ2-3; the D gene is possibly TRBD2 (6 bases). The ends were cut back, 3 bases at V and 5 bases at J, with 6 bases in the middle. The length of the CDR3 is 12 residues. Germline V gives CDR1 KGHSH, CDR2 LQKENI.

This clone was seen a handful of times. The CDR3 end shows no conserved phenylalanine or tryptophan, and so a read error is likely. The limits of the CDR3 on the DNA are not certain, so only TCRdb's listed CDR3 is given. CDR3 amino acids: CSGDPMGPL. The chain is built from TRBV29-1 and TRBJ1-2; TRBD1 is the table's D call and was not checked against the DNA. Germline lookup yields CDR1 SQVTM and CDR2 ANQGSEA. The CDR3 extends over 9 residues, inclusive of both ends.

J is TRBJ1-2 and V is TRBV19; no clear D gene. V was clipped by 9 bases and J by 4 bases, with 15 bases between them. There are 13 residues in the CDR3. CDR1 is LNHDA and CDR2 is SQIVND in the germline V gene (reference sequence). The CDR3 here is CASPSPWGYGYTF. DNA for the CDR3: TGTGCCAGCCCCTCGCCGTGGGGCTATGGCTACACCTTC. The full variable domain, its missing parts supplied by reference TRBV19 and TRBJ1-2, is DGGITQSPKYLFRKEGQNVTLSCEQNLNHDAMYWYRQDPGQGLRLIYYSQIVNDFQKGDIAEGYSVSREKKESFPLTVTSAQKNPTAFYLCASPSPWGYGYTFGSGTRLTVV.

The rearrangement uses TRBV27 and TRBJ2-1; D is perhaps TRBD1 (7 bases). This CDR3 is built from 16 residues. The V end was cut by 7 bases, the J end by 2 bases, with 18 bases between. Germline V gives CDR1 MNHEY, CDR2 SMNVEV (reference sequence). CDR3 residues: CASTPEGDRPYNEQFF. In nucleotides, the CDR3 is TGTGCCAGCACTCCGGAGGGGGACAGACCCTACAATGAGCAGTTCTTC.

This clone came up a few times. This rearrangement joins TRBV11-2 to TRBJ2-1; D is undetermined. Germline V gene lookup returns CDR1 SGHAT and CDR2 FQNNGV. CDR3 size: 15 residues. Trimming took 4 bases from V and 6 from J, leaving 16 bases between them. CDR3 DNA: TGTGCCAGCAGCTCCCAGAGGACCTTCGGCAATGAGCAGTTCTTC. Its protein product is CASSSQRTFGNEQFF.

The CDR3 reads CAISESDRRSAEQYF. DNA of the CDR3: TGTGCCATCAGTGAGTCGGACAGGAGAAGCGCCGAGCAGTACTTC. The chain recombines TRBV10-3 with TRBJ2-7; 7 positions agree with TRBD1. Trimming took 0 bases from V and 6 from J; bases not matched to a gene: 8. Germline V gene lookup returns CDR1 ENHRY and CDR2 SYGVKD. This CDR3 has 15 amino acids.